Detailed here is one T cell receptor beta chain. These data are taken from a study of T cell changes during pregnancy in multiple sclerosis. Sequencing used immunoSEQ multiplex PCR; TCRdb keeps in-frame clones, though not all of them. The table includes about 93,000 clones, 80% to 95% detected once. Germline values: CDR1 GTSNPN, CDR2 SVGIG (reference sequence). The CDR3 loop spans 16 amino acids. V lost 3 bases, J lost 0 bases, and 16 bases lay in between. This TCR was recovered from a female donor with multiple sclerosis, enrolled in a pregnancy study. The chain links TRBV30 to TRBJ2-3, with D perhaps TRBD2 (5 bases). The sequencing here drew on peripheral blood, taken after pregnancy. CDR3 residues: CAWRAFRGGSTDTQYF. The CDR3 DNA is TGTGCCTGGAGGGCGTTTCGAGGAGGTAGCACAGATACGCAGTATTTT.